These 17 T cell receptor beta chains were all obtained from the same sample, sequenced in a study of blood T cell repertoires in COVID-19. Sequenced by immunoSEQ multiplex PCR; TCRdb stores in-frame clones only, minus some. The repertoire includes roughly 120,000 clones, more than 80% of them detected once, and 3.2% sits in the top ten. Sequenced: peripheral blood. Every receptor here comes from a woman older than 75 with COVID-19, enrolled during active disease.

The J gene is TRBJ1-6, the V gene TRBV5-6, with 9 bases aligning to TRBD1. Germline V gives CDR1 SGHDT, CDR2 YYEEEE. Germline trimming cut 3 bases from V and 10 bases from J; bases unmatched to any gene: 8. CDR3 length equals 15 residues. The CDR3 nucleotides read TGTGCCAGCAGCTCCCGGACAGGGGAGCGATCACCCCTCCACTTT. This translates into CASSSRTGERSPLHF.

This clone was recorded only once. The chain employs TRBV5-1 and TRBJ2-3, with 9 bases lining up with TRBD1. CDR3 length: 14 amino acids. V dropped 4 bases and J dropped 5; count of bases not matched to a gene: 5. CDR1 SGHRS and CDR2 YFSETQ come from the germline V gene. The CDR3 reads CASSIQGAIDTQYF. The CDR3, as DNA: TGCGCCAGCAGCATACAGGGGGCGATAGATACGCAGTATTTT.

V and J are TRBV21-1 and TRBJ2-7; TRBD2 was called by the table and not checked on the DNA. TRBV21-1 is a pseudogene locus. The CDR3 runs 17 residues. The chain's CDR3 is CASSKVGTSGSVHEQYF. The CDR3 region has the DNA TGTGCCAGCAGCAAAGTAGGGACTAGCGGGAGTGTCCACGAGCAGTACTTC.

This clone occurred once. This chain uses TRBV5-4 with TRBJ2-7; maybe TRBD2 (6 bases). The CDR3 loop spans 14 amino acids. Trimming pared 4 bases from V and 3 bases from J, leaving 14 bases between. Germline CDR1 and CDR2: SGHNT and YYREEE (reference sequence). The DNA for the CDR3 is TGTGCCAGCAGCCCCGGAGGAGGGGTCTACGAGCAGTACTTC. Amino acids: CASSPGGGVYEQYF.

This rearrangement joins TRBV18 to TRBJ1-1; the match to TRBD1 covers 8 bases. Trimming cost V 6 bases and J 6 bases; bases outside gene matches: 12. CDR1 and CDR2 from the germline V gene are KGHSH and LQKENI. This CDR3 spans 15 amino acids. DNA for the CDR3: TGTGCCAGCTCGGATACAGGGGGGAAATTCGCTGAAGCTTTCTTT. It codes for CASSDTGGKFAEAFF.

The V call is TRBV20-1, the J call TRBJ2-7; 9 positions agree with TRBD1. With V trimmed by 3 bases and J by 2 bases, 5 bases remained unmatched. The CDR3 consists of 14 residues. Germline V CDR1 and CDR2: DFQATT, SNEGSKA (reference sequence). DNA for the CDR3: TGCAGTGCTAGTGGGACAGGGTCCCCCTACGAGCAGTACTTC. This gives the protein CSASGTGSPYEQYF.

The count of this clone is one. The DNA for the CDR3 is TGCGCCAGCAGCTTGGTACGGCGGGGGCGAGGGGAAAAACTGTTTTTT. Amino acids: CASSLVRRGRGEKLFF. The V gene is TRBV5-1, the J gene TRBJ1-4, with D perhaps matching TRBD1 (6 bases). V lost 0 bases and J 8 bases, leaving 17 bases between the germline ends. The CDR3 sequence is 16 residues long. Germline assignment: CDR1 SGHRS and CDR2 YFSETQ.

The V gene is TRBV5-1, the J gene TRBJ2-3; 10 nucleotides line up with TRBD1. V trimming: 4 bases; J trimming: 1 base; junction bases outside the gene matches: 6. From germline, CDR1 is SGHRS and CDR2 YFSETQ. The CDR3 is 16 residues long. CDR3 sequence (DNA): TGCGCCAGCAGCGTCTCCGGGACAGGGGGCACAGATACGCAGTATTTT. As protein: CASSVSGTGGTDTQYF.

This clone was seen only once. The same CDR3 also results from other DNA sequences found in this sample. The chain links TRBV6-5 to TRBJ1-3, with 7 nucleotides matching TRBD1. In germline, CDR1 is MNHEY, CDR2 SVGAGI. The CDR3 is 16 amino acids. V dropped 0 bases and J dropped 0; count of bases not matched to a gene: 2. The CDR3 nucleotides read TGTGCCAGCAGTTACTCCCGACAGGGCTCTGGAAACACCATATATTTT. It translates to CASSYSRQGSGNTIYF.

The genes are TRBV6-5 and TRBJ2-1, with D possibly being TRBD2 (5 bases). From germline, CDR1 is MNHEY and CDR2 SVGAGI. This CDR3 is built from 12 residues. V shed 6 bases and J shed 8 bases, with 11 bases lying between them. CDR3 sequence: CASRGLADEQFF. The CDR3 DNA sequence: TGTGCCAGCAGAGGGCTAGCTGATGAGCAGTTCTTC.

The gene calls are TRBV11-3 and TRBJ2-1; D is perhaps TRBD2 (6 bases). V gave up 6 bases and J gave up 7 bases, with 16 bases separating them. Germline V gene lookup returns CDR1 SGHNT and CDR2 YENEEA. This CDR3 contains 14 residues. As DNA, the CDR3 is TGTGCCAGCAGTTCTCCGGGACTTACAAATGAGCAGTTCTTC. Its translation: CASSSPGLTNEQFF. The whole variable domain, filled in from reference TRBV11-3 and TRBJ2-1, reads EAGVVQSPRYKIIEKKQPVAFWCNPISGHNTLYWYLQNLGQGPELLIRYENEEAVDDSQLPKDRFSAERLKGVDSTLKIQPAELGDSAVYLCASSSPGLTNEQFFGPGTRLTVL.

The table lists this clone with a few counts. The CDR3 DNA reads as TGTGCCAGCAGCAAAACAGTCTCCTATAATTCACCCCTCCACTTT. Its translation is CASSKTVSYNSPLHF. V is TRBV6-5 and J is TRBJ1-6, with D unclear. With 6 bases removed from V and 0 bases from J, the gap between germline ends came to 9 bases. This CDR3 spans 15 amino acids. Germline V gene lookup returns CDR1 MNHEY and CDR2 SVGAGI.

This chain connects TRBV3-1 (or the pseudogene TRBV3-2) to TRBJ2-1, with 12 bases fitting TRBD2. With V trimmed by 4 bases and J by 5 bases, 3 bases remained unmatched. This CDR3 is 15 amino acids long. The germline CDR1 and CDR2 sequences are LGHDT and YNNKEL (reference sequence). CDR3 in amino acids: CASSPLAGGHNEQFF. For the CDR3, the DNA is TGTGCCAGCAGCCCACTAGCGGGAGGACACAATGAGCAGTTCTTC.

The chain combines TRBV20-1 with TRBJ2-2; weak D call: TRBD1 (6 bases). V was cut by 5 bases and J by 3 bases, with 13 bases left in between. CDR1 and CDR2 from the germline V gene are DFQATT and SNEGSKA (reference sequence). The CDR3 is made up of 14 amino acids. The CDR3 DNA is TGCAGTGCTTGTGTCAGGGGTTACACCGGGGAGCTGTTTTTT. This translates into CSACVRGYTGELFF.

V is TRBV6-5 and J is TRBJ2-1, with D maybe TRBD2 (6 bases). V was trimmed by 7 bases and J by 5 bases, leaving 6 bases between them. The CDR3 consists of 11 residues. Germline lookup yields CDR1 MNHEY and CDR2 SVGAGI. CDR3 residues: CASTGDNEQFF. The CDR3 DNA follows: TGTGCCAGCACGGGGGACAATGAGCAGTTCTTC.

The CDR3 loop is CASSQDSNGNQPQHF. The CDR3 DNA reads TGTGCCAGCAGCCAGGACAGCAATGGCAATCAGCCCCAGCATTTT. The rearrangement joins TRBV11-2 to TRBJ1-5; D might be TRBD1 (6 bases). The germline gives CDR1 SGHAT, CDR2 FQNNGV. V lost 5 bases and J lost 2, with 13 bases in between. This CDR3 is built from 15 residues.

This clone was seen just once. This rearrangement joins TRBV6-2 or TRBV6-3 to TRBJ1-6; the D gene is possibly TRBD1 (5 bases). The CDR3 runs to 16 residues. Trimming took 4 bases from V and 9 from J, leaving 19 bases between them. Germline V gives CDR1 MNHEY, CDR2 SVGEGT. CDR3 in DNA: TGTGCCAGCAGTTGGGACTCACCTGCCGGGGGTTCACCCCTCCACTTT. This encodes CASSWDSPAGGSPLHF.